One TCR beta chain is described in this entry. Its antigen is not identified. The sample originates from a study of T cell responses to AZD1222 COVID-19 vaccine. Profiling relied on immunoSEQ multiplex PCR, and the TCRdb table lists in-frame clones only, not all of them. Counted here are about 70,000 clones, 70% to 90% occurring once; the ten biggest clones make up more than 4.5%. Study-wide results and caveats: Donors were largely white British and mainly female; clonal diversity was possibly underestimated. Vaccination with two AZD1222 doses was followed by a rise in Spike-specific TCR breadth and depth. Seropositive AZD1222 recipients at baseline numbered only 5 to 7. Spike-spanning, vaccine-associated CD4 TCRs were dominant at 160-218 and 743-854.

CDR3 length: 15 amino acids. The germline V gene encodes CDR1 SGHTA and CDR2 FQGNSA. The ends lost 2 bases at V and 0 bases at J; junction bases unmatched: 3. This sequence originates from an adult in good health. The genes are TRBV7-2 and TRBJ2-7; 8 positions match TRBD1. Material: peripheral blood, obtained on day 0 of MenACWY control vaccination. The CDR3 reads CASSLWQGASYEQYF. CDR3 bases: TGTGCCAGCAGCTTATGGCAGGGGGCCTCCTACGAGCAGTACTTC. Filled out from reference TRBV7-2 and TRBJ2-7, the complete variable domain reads GAGVSQSPSNKVTEKGKDVELRCDPISGHTALYWYRQSLGQGLEFLIYFQGNSAPDKSGLPSDRFSAERTGGSVSTLTIQRTQQEDSAVYLCASSLWQGASYEQYFGPGTRLTVT.